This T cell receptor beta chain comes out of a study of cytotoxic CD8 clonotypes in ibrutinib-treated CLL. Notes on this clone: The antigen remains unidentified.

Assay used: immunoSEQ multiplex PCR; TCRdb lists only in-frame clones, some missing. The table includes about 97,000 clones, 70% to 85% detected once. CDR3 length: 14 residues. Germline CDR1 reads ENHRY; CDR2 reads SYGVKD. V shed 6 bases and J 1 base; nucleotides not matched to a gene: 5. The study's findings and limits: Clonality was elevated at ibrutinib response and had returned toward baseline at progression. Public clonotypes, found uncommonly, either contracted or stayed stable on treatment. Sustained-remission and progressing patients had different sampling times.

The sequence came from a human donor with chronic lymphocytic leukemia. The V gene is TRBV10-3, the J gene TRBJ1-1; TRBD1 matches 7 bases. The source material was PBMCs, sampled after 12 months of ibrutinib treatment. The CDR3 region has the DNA TGTGCCATCAGCGTGGACAGGAAGAACACTGAAGCTTTCTTT. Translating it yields CAISVDRKNTEAFF.